This T cell receptor beta chain was retrieved from a study of response to subunit inactivated influenza vaccine. In TCRdb, the RT-PCR reads were re-called with MiXCR into one record per CDR3 protein. The data show 590,000 or so distinct CDR3 sequences, roughly 15% seen once. V gave up 5 bases and J gave up 5 bases, with 12 bases separating them. The germline CDR1 and CDR2 sequences are KGHDR and SFDVKD. This CDR3 is built from 14 residues. Whole-study findings and limits: The authors suggested that few new T cells are recruited per seasonal influenza vaccination.

This clonotype was seen only a few times. The antigen is not known. This TCR was sampled from a man aged 45-65 years who received an inactivated influenza vaccine. V gene TRBV24-1 combines with J gene TRBJ2-1; no reliable D call. Sequencing used PBMCs from blood, obtained 14 days before vaccination. CDR3 amino acids: CATSVGFEDNEQFF. CDR3 in DNA: TGTGCCACCAGTGTAGGGTTTGAGGACAATGAGCAGTTCTTC.